This T cell receptor (beta chain) was profiled in a study of cytomegalovirus exposure and HLA in healthy donors. V lost 4 bases and J lost 8; bases outside the gene matches: 8. The germline V gene encodes CDR1 SGHNT and CDR2 YYREEE (reference sequence). CDR3 length equals 14 residues. General study findings and limits: For TCR beta chains, V- and J-gene trimming was later linked to a missense DCLRE1C variant.

This clone occurred once. As yet, its antigen is unknown. PCR primers comprised 60 Vbeta and 13 Jbeta primers. Assay: immunoSEQ multiplex PCR; the TCRdb copy retains only in-frame clones and omits some. Of about 130,000 clones in the sample, 84% were seen once. The chain employs TRBV5-4 and TRBJ1-4, with TRBD1 identical over 7 bases. Sequencing was performed on PBMCs. This clonotype was sampled from a man aged 50 to 60 in good health and CMV-seronegative. The CDR3 is CASSGGTAEEKLFF. The CDR3 DNA sequence: TGTGCCAGCAGCGGGGGGACAGCGGAAGAAAAACTGTTTTTT.